This T cell receptor beta chain is drawn from a study of shared clonotypes between healthy human individuals. For the study at large: CD8 memory received one plate per donor, CD8 naive two, CD4 memory three and CD4 naive three.

Between the trimmed V and J ends, which lost 0 bases and 2 bases, there was a span of 6 bases. The CDR3 covers 13 residues. The germline V gene encodes CDR1 SGHNT and CDR2 YYREEE (reference sequence). Study findings and constraints: Larger richness was generally estimated for naive than memory subsets. Relative to clonotypes present in all four donors, those not shared had lower generation probabilities.

Assay: immunoSEQ multiplex PCR; the TCRdb copy retains only in-frame clones and omits some. The table has 2 million or so clones, approximately 95% seen once. The donors, all of them Caucasian adults, lived in Nashville, Tennessee. To note about this clone: The antigen remains undetermined.

This sequence joins TRBV5-4 and TRBJ2-7; D not certain. Sequencing input: naive CD4+ T cells sorted from blood. As for subset: CD45RA+ positively selected. The source of this sequence is a man between 18 and 29 years old in good health. The DNA for the CDR3 is TGTGCCAGCAGCTTGGGCTTAACCTACGAGCAGTACTTC. It codes for CASSLGLTYEQYF.